This T cell receptor (beta chain) was recorded in a study of T cell repertoires in cytomegalovirus infection. This clonotype was counted ten times or more. Via MiXCR, TCRdb re-called the reads, giving one row per CDR3 protein. The sample holds some 180,000 distinct CDR3 sequences, roughly 9% seen once. V was clipped by 6 bases and J by 0 bases; unmatched bases: 3. The CDR3 has 14 residues. Germline V lookup: CDR1 LNHDA, CDR2 SQIVND (reference sequence). The chain combines TRBV19 with TRBJ1-1; 8 nucleotides match TRBD1. This TCR was recovered from a human donor in good health (CMV status not recorded). Some clones in this sample may be carry-over from other donors' samples. Sequenced sample: PBMCs. CDR3 residues: CASSSQGVNTEAFF. The CDR3, as DNA: TGTGCCAGTAGCTCACAGGGGGTGAACACTGAAGCTTTCTTT.